Reported below is one T cell receptor beta chain. Which antigen it targets is not known. Per-base qualities were not stored, and no clone one base away is much larger. This specimen belongs to a study of blood T cell repertoires in COVID-19 (dated by TCRdb to about 2020). Context from the whole study: The collaborator samples originated in the United States, Italy and Spain and spanned the acute and convalescent phases of COVID-19. Samples came from the ongoing ImmuneRACE study (first 160 participants) plus 1,254 subjects from 6 global collaborators. The material from the prospective study consisted of cDNA or gDNA derived from T cells, B-cell-depleted T cells, or PBMCs. The dataset comprised deeply sampled blood TCRbeta repertoires from subjects exposed to, actively infected with, or recovered from COVID-19. Where available, HLA class I and class II types were obtained from metadata supplied by the sample provider rather than from assay-based typing. The sample metadata nearly always contained a de-identified subject ID, COVID-19 status, age in years and sex. A freely available public database, intended as a resource for researchers studying the immune response to SARS-CoV-2, is where the repertoires were released. Overall study outcomes, separate from this receptor: The quantity of clinical and demographic metadata differed by source and by participant and was supplied without curation.

The immunoSEQ Assay, a bias-controlled multiplex PCR, was used to amplify TCRbeta CDR3 regions from genomic DNA. For the original study's pipeline: The number of nucleated cells in each sample was estimated by amplification of reference gene primers within the assay. To quantify the absolute abundance of each unique TCRbeta CDR3 rearrangement, sequence reads were collapsed and filtered. For each sample, productive Simpson clonality was calculated by taking the square root of Simpson's diversity index across productive rearrangements. TCRdb limited this immuneACCESS table to in-frame rearrangements with V and J called. A share of clones is missing; checked studies link under half to unresolved V genes, and the rest is unexplained. V and J calls plus clone size are reproduced from that table; the DNA served to infer D and trimming. This sample lists 120,000 to 150,000 clones; 88% were detected once. Of the sample, 1.2% falls within the top ten clones.

Enrolling through a virtual design, the prospective study's participants ranged in age from roughly 18 to 90 years and lived across around 25 United States geographic areas. In the prospective study, participants were assigned to cohorts based on the clinical history participants reported in a screening survey and a study questionnaire. In the prospective study, mobile phlebotomists collected whole blood, serum and a nasopharyngeal or oropharyngeal swab from each participant. Participants in the prospective study had the option to provide additional blood draws and questionnaires over a roughly 2-month period. Blood samples from the prospective study were shipped frozen or at room temperature prior to DNA extraction. The CDR3 numbers 15 residues from cysteine through phenylalanine. The retained sequence is limited to the CDR3, 45 bases, with the frame set at the first base. V lost 5 bases and J lost 8 bases, and the count of bases not matched to a germline gene is 6. For CDR1 and CDR2, the germline V gene (reference sequence) lists SEHNR and FQNEAQ.

The sequence came from a woman in her twenties or thirties with acute COVID-19. Sequencing was carried out using PBMCs or T cells enriched from blood (not recorded which). The chain is assembled from TRBV7-9 and TRBJ2-1, with 13 junctional bases fitting TRBD2. The CDR3: CASSELAGGSYEQFF. The nucleotide sequence is given as TGTGCCAGCAGCGAACTAGCGGGAGGGTCCTATGAGCAGTTCTTC.